Below, one TCR beta chain is given with its context. The antigen is unknown. TCRdb recomputed calls from the RACE reads with MiXCR, one row per CDR3 protein. The data contain over 65,000 distinct CDR3 sequences, around a tenth of them seen just once; the ten biggest clones take up 4% to 5.5%. This entry belongs to a study of human T cells and chemical hapten exposure. Turning to the study itself: Patch tests put 0.01% DPC on the upper back, and the results were checked at 6 days. Small pooled library volume differences mainly caused per-sample TCR yield variation. Study observations and caveats: Expanded TCRs formed significantly more large CDR3 similarity clusters than controls.

Indicated time point: patch test 1, 2 weeks after DPC sensitization. Treatment: therapeutic diphenylcyclopropenone sensitization with weekly scalp DPC. Trimming took 3 bases from V and 7 from J, leaving 7 bases between them. Looked up from germline, CDR1 is WSHSY and CDR2 is SAAADI. The CDR3 covers 13 residues. The receptor comes from a woman aged 50 to 60 with alopecia areata. Some clones in this sample may be carry-over from other donors' samples. The sequencing here drew on whole blood, taken in connection with sensitization to the hapten diphenylcyclopropenone (DPC). V is TRBV10-2 and J is TRBJ1-6; D is undetermined. The CDR3 spells CASSDPQNSPLHF. The DNA of the CDR3 is TGCGCCAGCAGTGATCCGCAGAATTCACCCCTCCACTTT.